This T cell receptor (beta chain) came from a study of identical twins. The study's findings and limits: Among out-of-frame alpha sequences shared by twins, low generation probability occurred in excess. Out-of-frame TCR alpha sharing observed in monozygotic twins exceeded model estimates. Weaker excess twin sharing was observed in beta out-of-frame sequences.

The germline V and J ends were trimmed by 2 bases and 2 bases, with 12 bases remaining between them. The germline V gene has CDR1 MNHEY and CDR2 SVGAGI. There are 15 residues in the CDR3. Template switching added a universal primer binding site, and final cDNA carried unique molecular identifiers. MiXCR was run by TCRdb on the 5' RACE reads, yielding one entry per CDR3 protein. The data contain 450,000 or so distinct CDR3 sequences, more than 13% of them singletons. This clonotype showed up just a few times. Its specificity is unknown. This same sample was also taken into another study, of yellow fever vaccine responses in identical twins.

This TCR was sampled from a woman in her late teens or twenties in good health. The sample was CD4+ T cells sorted from blood. The rearrangement links TRBV6-5 to TRBJ1-1; TRBD1 might be the D (5 bases). The CDR3 nucleotides are TGTGCCAGCAGTTACGCACAGACAGCTAACACTGAAGCTTTCTTT. It specifies CASSYAQTANTEAFF.